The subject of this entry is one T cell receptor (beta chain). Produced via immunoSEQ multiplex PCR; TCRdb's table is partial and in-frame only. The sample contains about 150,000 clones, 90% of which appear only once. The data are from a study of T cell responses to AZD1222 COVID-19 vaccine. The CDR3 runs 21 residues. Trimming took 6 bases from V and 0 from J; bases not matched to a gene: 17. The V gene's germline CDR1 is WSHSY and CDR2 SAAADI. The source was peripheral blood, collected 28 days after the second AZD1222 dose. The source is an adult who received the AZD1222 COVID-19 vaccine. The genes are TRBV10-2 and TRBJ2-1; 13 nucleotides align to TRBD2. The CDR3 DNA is TGCGCCAGCAGCATACCCCCCAGACTAGCGGGGGGACGGAGCTCCTACAATGAGCAGTTCTTC. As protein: CASSIPPRLAGGRSSYNEQFF.